This is a list of T cell receptor beta chains from one sample in a study of T-cell reconstitution after alpha-beta-depleted transplantation in children. TCRdb passed the PCR reads through MiXCR, listing each CDR3 protein once. The sample has 80,000 to 100,000 distinct CDR3 sequences; 23% are singletons. The sample was PBMCs, taken before TCRalphabeta/CD19-depleted stem cell transplant. The source of these receptors is a boy aged 2 to 10 with acute lymphoblastic leukemia, due to receive a stem cell transplant. CDR3s include the opening cysteine and the closing phenylalanine or tryptophan. The order of the fields is clone size, J gene, V gene, D gene, CDR3 protein, CDR3 DNA. D genes are given only for firm matches. Clone size is given for some rows only: seen once, a few or many times, or a class if the clone is expanded.

clone_size: once
j_call: TRBJ2-1
v_call: TRBV10-2
d_call: -
cdr3_aa: CASRNAGPYNEQFF
cdr3_nt: TGCGCCAGCAGAAATGCCGGACCCTACAATGAGCAGTTCTTC

clone_size: -
j_call: TRBJ2-5
v_call: TRBV6-1
d_call: -
cdr3_aa: CASSLRSGTGETQYF
cdr3_nt: TGTGCCAGCAGCCTCAGGTCGGGGACCGGAGAGACCCAGTACTTC

clone_size: -
j_call: TRBJ2-2
v_call: TRBV20-1
d_call: -
cdr3_aa: CSAKDRLTGELFF
cdr3_nt: TGCAGTGCCAAAGACAGACTCACCGGGGAGCTGTTTTTT

clone_size: -
j_call: TRBJ1-1
v_call: TRBV5-6
d_call: TRBD1
cdr3_aa: CASSLGGGAKAFF
cdr3_nt: TGTGCCAGCAGCTTAGGAGGGGGCGCAAAAGCTTTCTTT

clone_size: few
j_call: TRBJ1-2
v_call: TRBV5-5
d_call: TRBD1
cdr3_aa: CASSPGQGVYGYTF
cdr3_nt: TGTGCCAGCAGCCCGGGACAGGGGGTCTATGGCTACACCTTC

clone_size: few
j_call: TRBJ2-5
v_call: TRBV7-2
d_call: -
cdr3_aa: CASSSSGGLQETQYF
cdr3_nt: TGTGCCAGCAGCTCAAGCGGAGGCCTCCAAGAGACCCAGTACTTC

clone_size: -
j_call: TRBJ2-5
v_call: TRBV5-1
d_call: -
cdr3_aa: CASGQLGGLETQYF
cdr3_nt: TGCGCCAGCGGACAACTAGGCGGTCTAGAGACCCAGTACTTC

clone_size: few
j_call: TRBJ2-7
v_call: TRBV7-2
d_call: TRBD2
cdr3_aa: CASSLATSGNEQYF
cdr3_nt: TGTGCCAGCAGCTTAGCTACTAGCGGCAACGAGCAGTACTTC

clone_size: -
j_call: TRBJ2-2
v_call: TRBV12-3/TRBV12-4
d_call: -
cdr3_aa: CASSTTSRVTTGELFF
cdr3_nt: TGTGCCAGCAGTACGACTAGTCGGGTTACCACCGGGGAGCTGTTTTTT

clone_size: -
j_call: TRBJ2-1
v_call: TRBV6-5
d_call: TRBD2
cdr3_aa: CASGLAGEQFF
cdr3_nt: TGTGCCAGTGGACTAGCGGGTGAGCAGTTCTTC

clone_size: few
j_call: TRBJ2-5
v_call: TRBV5-1
d_call: -
cdr3_aa: CASSSQGGRETQYF
cdr3_nt: TGCGCCAGCAGCTCACAGGGAGGGAGAGAGACCCAGTACTTC

clone_size: few
j_call: TRBJ2-1
v_call: TRBV6-2/TRBV6-3
d_call: -
cdr3_aa: CASSYAGPGNEQFF
cdr3_nt: TGTGCCAGCAGTTACGCCGGCCCGGGGAATGAGCAGTTCTTC

clone_size: few
j_call: TRBJ2-5
v_call: TRBV20-1
d_call: -
cdr3_aa: CSALRETQYF
cdr3_nt: TGCAGTGCCCTGAGGGAGACCCAGTACTTC

clone_size: few
j_call: TRBJ2-7
v_call: TRBV12-3/TRBV12-4
d_call: -
cdr3_aa: CASSLGTATYEQYF
cdr3_nt: TGTGCCAGCAGTTTAGGGACAGCCACCTACGAGCAGTACTTC

clone_size: -
j_call: TRBJ1-6
v_call: TRBV9
d_call: TRBD1
cdr3_aa: CASSAGTGNSPLHF
cdr3_nt: TGTGCCAGCAGCGCAGGGACAGGGAATTCACCCCTCCACTTT

clone_size: few
j_call: TRBJ2-7
v_call: TRBV4-1
d_call: -
cdr3_aa: CASSRRLGYEQYF
cdr3_nt: TGCGCCAGCAGCCGCAGGTTGGGCTACGAGCAGTACTTC

clone_size: -
j_call: TRBJ2-1
v_call: TRBV10-2
d_call: TRBD2
cdr3_aa: CASSTEAGERGNEQFF
cdr3_nt: TGCGCCAGCAGTACGGAGGCGGGGGAGAGGGGCAATGAGCAGTTCTTC

clone_size: few
j_call: TRBJ2-5
v_call: TRBV25-1
d_call: -
cdr3_aa: CASSEAATQYF
cdr3_nt: TGTGCCAGCAGTGAGGCCGCGACCCAGTACTTC

clone_size: -
j_call: TRBJ2-5
v_call: TRBV15
d_call: -
cdr3_aa: CATSRDRGAGVLETQYF
cdr3_nt: TGTGCCACCAGCAGAGATCGAGGGGCCGGCGTTTTGGAGACCCAGTACTTC

clone_size: many
j_call: TRBJ2-6
v_call: TRBV28
d_call: -
cdr3_aa: CASSLGESSGANVLTF
cdr3_nt: TGTGCCAGCAGTTTAGGGGAGAGCTCTGGGGCCAACGTCCTGACTTTC

clone_size: -
j_call: TRBJ2-3
v_call: TRBV7-6
d_call: TRBD2
cdr3_aa: CASSQSSGGPTDTQYF
cdr3_nt: TGTGCCAGCAGCCAATCTAGCGGAGGGCCCACAGATACGCAGTATTTT

clone_size: many
j_call: TRBJ2-1
v_call: TRBV7-3
d_call: -
cdr3_aa: CASSLTPGFTNKQFF
cdr3_nt: TGTGCCAGCAGCTTAACCCCCGGCTTTACTAATAAGCAGTTCTTC

clone_size: many
j_call: TRBJ2-7
v_call: TRBV6-2/TRBV6-3
d_call: TRBD2
cdr3_aa: CASSYTSGSYEQYF
cdr3_nt: TGTGCCAGCAGTTACACTAGCGGGAGCTACGAGCAGTACTTC

clone_size: many
j_call: TRBJ2-1
v_call: TRBV11-3
d_call: TRBD2
cdr3_aa: CASSLQVAGLSSYNEQFF
cdr3_nt: TGTGCCAGCAGCTTGCAAGTAGCGGGCTTGAGCTCCTACAATGAGCAGTTCTTC

clone_size: -
j_call: TRBJ1-1
v_call: TRBV12-3/TRBV12-4
d_call: -
cdr3_aa: CASSLIGGPAAEAFF
cdr3_nt: TGTGCCAGCAGTTTAATTGGAGGGCCAGCGGCTGAAGCTTTCTTT

clone_size: -
j_call: TRBJ2-7
v_call: TRBV4-1
d_call: -
cdr3_aa: CASSQPTGGLPYEQYF
cdr3_nt: TGCGCCAGCAGCCAACCGACCGGCGGACTACCCTACGAGCAGTACTTC

clone_size: -
j_call: TRBJ2-3
v_call: TRBV10-3
d_call: -
cdr3_aa: CAISESGRQITDTQYF
cdr3_nt: TGTGCCATCAGTGAGTCAGGGAGACAGATCACAGATACGCAGTATTTT

clone_size: few
j_call: TRBJ2-1
v_call: TRBV2
d_call: -
cdr3_aa: CASSDWNEQFF
cdr3_nt: TGTGCCAGCAGTGACTGGAATGAGCAGTTCTTC

clone_size: -
j_call: TRBJ2-7
v_call: TRBV5-1
d_call: -
cdr3_aa: CASSFGDNLGHEQYF
cdr3_nt: TGCGCCAGCAGCTTCGGGGACAATCTTGGGCACGAGCAGTACTTC

clone_size: few
j_call: TRBJ2-7
v_call: TRBV18
d_call: -
cdr3_aa: CASSPQALYEQYF
cdr3_nt: TGTGCCAGCTCACCTCAGGCCCTCTACGAGCAGTACTTC

clone_size: -
j_call: TRBJ1-1
v_call: TRBV12-3/TRBV12-4
d_call: -
cdr3_aa: CASSYGEEAFF
cdr3_nt: TGTGCCAGCAGTTACGGTGAGGAAGCTTTCTTT

clone_size: few
j_call: TRBJ2-7
v_call: TRBV29-1
d_call: TRBD2
cdr3_aa: CSVASGAHLEQYF
cdr3_nt: TGCAGCGTCGCTAGCGGAGCACACCTCGAGCAGTACTTC

clone_size: few
j_call: TRBJ2-2
v_call: TRBV12-3/TRBV12-4
d_call: -
cdr3_aa: CASSPLRGRGAGELFF
cdr3_nt: TGTGCCAGCAGCCCACTCCGGGGGCGAGGGGCCGGGGAGCTGTTTTTT

clone_size: few
j_call: TRBJ2-1
v_call: TRBV5-1
d_call: -
cdr3_aa: CASSLGYDEQFF
cdr3_nt: TGCGCCAGCAGCTTGGGGTACGATGAGCAGTTCTTC

clone_size: -
j_call: TRBJ1-2
v_call: TRBV20-1
d_call: -
cdr3_aa: CSAVGSADGYTF
cdr3_nt: TGCAGTGCCGTTGGGAGTGCCGATGGCTACACCTTC

clone_size: -
j_call: TRBJ1-1
v_call: TRBV9
d_call: -
cdr3_aa: CASSVRTDMNTEAFF
cdr3_nt: TGTGCCAGCAGCGTTCGGACAGACATGAACACTGAAGCTTTCTTT

clone_size: many
j_call: TRBJ2-7
v_call: TRBV7-9
d_call: -
cdr3_aa: CASSRGAYEQYF
cdr3_nt: TGTGCCAGCAGCCGGGGAGCCTACGAGCAGTACTTC

clone_size: -
j_call: TRBJ1-2
v_call: TRBV20-1
d_call: -
cdr3_aa: CSARDIRKGPNYGYTF
cdr3_nt: TGCAGTGCTAGAGATATCAGGAAAGGACCTAACTATGGCTACACCTTC

clone_size: few
j_call: TRBJ2-2
v_call: TRBV30
d_call: -
cdr3_aa: CAWVPGSGRELFF
cdr3_nt: TGTGCCTGGGTCCCGGGCTCCGGGCGGGAGCTGTTTTTT

clone_size: -
j_call: TRBJ2-7
v_call: TRBV11-2
d_call: TRBD2
cdr3_aa: CASSLRSRTSGGPVTPYEQYF
cdr3_nt: TGTGCCAGCAGCTTAAGATCGAGAACTAGCGGAGGGCCCGTAACCCCCTACGAGCAGTACTTC

clone_size: -
j_call: TRBJ1-5
v_call: TRBV20-1
d_call: -
cdr3_aa: CSARDGGPNQPQHF
cdr3_nt: TGCAGTGCTAGAGATGGAGGCCCCAATCAGCCCCAGCATTTT

clone_size: -
j_call: TRBJ2-7
v_call: TRBV11-1
d_call: -
cdr3_aa: CASSLAAGLASTTYEQYF
cdr3_nt: TGTGCCAGCAGCTTAGCGGCCGGGTTAGCGAGCACTACCTACGAGCAGTACTTC

clone_size: -
j_call: TRBJ2-7
v_call: TRBV19
d_call: -
cdr3_aa: CASSQGPAAYEQYF
cdr3_nt: TGTGCCAGTAGTCAGGGGCCAGCCGCCTACGAGCAGTACTTC